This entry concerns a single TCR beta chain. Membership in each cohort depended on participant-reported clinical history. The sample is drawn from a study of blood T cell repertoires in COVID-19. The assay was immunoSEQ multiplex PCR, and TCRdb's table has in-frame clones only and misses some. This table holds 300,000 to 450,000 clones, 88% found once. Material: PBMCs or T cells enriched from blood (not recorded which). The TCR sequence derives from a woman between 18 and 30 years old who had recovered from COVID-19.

The CDR3 here is CSVELDTMNTEAFF. The CDR3 nucleotides are TGCAGCGTTGAATTGGACACTATGAACACTGAAGCTTTCTTT. The chain carries TRBV29-1 and TRBJ1-1, with D possibly matching TRBD1 (5 bases). Trimming pared 2 bases from V and 0 bases from J, leaving 10 bases between. The CDR3 runs 14 residues. Germline V CDR1 and CDR2: SQVTM, ANQGSEA.